This TCR beta chain was obtained from a study of persistence of HIV-infected CD4 T cells (dated by TCRdb to about 2020). Background on the whole study: The median time the participants had spent on suppressive ART was approximately eight years. Proviral sequencing was used to assess clonality among infected cells, whereas TCRbeta sequencing gauged the clonality of all cells within each sorted population. In the cross-participant TCR cluster analysis, about eight participants were included for CMV and 7 participants were included for Gag. Anti-CD3/anti-CD28 stimulation activated a higher proportion of cells, with a lower memory fraction, than antigen stimulation. Apart from a couple of participants who underwent leukapheresis at a single time point, peripheral blood samples of up to roughly 180 mL were collected from participants at multiple time points. CMV- and HIV-1 Gag-responding CD4+ T cells were isolated from ART-treated individuals so that antigen-driven clonal expansion of HIV-1-infected cells could be examined. The full study reports these points: Significantly lower TCRbeta richness was observed in CMV- and Gag-responding cells than in anti-CD3/anti-CD28-responding cells, and higher oligoclonality was observed in CMV-responding cells than in CD3/CD28-stimulated and Gag-responding cells. Only a small number of individuals took part in the study, and only a limited range of antigens was tested. Antigen-responding cells were enriched for degenerate expanded CDR3beta sequences, which suggests convergent selection of CD4+ responses to CMV and Gag. TCR oligoclonality correlated with proviral oligoclonality within the same sorted populations. Bulk TCR analyses could not be limited to the rare CMV-responding cells that actually contained HIV-1 proviruses.

Taken from the germline V gene, the CDR1 and CDR2 loops are MNHEY and SVGAGI. Including cysteine and phenylalanine, the CDR3 has 14 amino acids. Only the CDR3 DNA stays, 42 bases, in frame from base 1. Clipping removes 2 bases from V and 6 bases from J, with 4 as the unmatched junction base count. What this sample's treatment or condition label stands for: suppressive antiretroviral therapy. As a nonspecific positive control representing the CD4+ T cell repertoire, the cells were stimulated with anti-CD3/anti-CD28 magnetic beads. Sorting of responding CD4+ T cells was based on upregulation of both CD40 ligand and CD69. Participants were HIV-1-infected adults who started suppressive ART during chronic infection. For at least 4 years, the participants' plasma HIV-1 RNA had been undetectable, below 50 copies/mL. To be included, a participant needed positive CMV serology and a CD4+ T cell count above 400 cells/uL. Before stimulation, PBMCs were isolated using density centrifugation and then depleted of CD8+ T cells. For 18 hours, CD8-depleted PBMCs were stimulated with anti-CD28/CD49d costimulation, a CD40-blocking antibody, and enfuvirtide, which was added to prevent new infections. Cell sorting was performed on a Beckman Coulter MoFlo Legacy or XDP sorter, and dead cells were excluded with propidium iodide. Genomic DNA was extracted using the QIAamp DNA Mini Kit for samples with more than one million cells and using the Quick-DNA Microprep Kit for all other samples.

The immunoSEQ hsTCRB assay version 4 in survey mode was used to sequence TCRbeta repertoires from genomic DNA. Genomic DNA was diluted to 8 to 10 ng/uL, using up to roughly 1 ug per sample for TCRbeta sequencing. Processing in the source paper ran as follows. Analysis of the TCRbeta data was done in ImmunoSeq Analyzer 3.0, and diversity was computed on productive nucleotide rearrangements. Using the Immunarch R package, lower-bound TCR diversity was estimated with the improved Chao index and clonality was estimated with the Gini coefficient. Different nucleotide rearrangements encoding the same CDR3beta amino acid sequence were counted as distinct clonotypes. Differential abundance analysis identified TCRbeta sequences significantly enriched in antigen-responding cells relative to anti-CD3/anti-CD28-activated cells. Using predicted peptide-MHC specificity as the basis, GLIPH2 grouped TCRs into clusters, both for each participant individually and for the merged data sets that combined participants. The source is immuneACCESS, and TCRdb retained only in-frame sequences with V and J called. Part of the clones is not carried over; for the studies checked, unresolved V genes explain less than half of this, and the remainder is unexplained. The D gene and trimming were derived from the DNA, and the V and J assignments and clone size from that table. The sample data list 35,000 to 55,000 clones, and 89% of these were observed just once. Just over 1% of the sample goes to the ten largest clones.

With respect to this clone: What antigen it recognizes has not been identified. It has no much larger one-base neighbor in the sample; base qualities were not kept.

The sample in question was CD4+ T cells sorted from PBMCs after approximately 19-hour stimulation, obtained from a patient who received antiretroviral therapy. Interpreted using the paper, the cell subset or site label stands for: CD40L+CD69+ CD4 T cells responding to anti-CD3/anti-CD28 beads, representing the overall repertoire. The chain couples TRBV6-5 to TRBJ1-2, with 9 central nucleotides matching TRBD1. This TCR came from an adult man with HIV who was CMV-seropositive. The CDR3 is CASSYTGGDDGYTF. The nucleotide sequence reads as follows: TGTGCCAGCAGTTACACAGGGGGCGACGATGGCTACACCTTC.